Included here is one T cell receptor beta chain sequence, with context. In Seattle, patients joined the study during active infection and were tracked longitudinally. The sample originates from a study of blood T cell repertoires in COVID-19. On the study more broadly: T cells, B-cell-depleted T cells, or PBMCs provided the cDNA or gDNA that served as material.

Authors' data handling: It was from reference gene primer amplification that nucleated cell counts were estimated. The data were produced by immunoSEQ multiplex PCR, yet TCRdb's version contains in-frame clones alone and is incomplete. From that table come the V and J calls and clone size; the DNA was used to work out D and trimming. Among tens of thousands of clones listed, about 88% were seen once. Sequencing input: peripheral blood. This TCR came from a man aged 55 to 70 with COVID-19, enrolled during active disease.

The CDR3 DNA sequence: TGTGCCAGCTTACAGGGGCGGTTGGTTGGCTACACCTTC. This gives the protein CASLQGRLVGYTF. The chain uses TRBV6-5 and TRBJ1-2, with 7 nucleotides matching TRBD1. V gave up 8 bases and J gave up 7 bases; unmatched junction bases: 10. This CDR3 comprises 13 residues. The germline V gene has CDR1 MNHEY and CDR2 SVGAGI.